This passage covers 17 T cell receptor beta chains from one sample sequenced in a study of Ad26.COV2.S vaccination and SARS-CoV-2 variants. Only in-frame clones appear in the TCRdb table, and some are missing; sequencing was by immunoSEQ multiplex PCR. The sample comprises 350,000 to 450,000 clones, approximately 89% of which are singletons, and under 2% rests with the top ten. Treatment in this sample: some 20 received Ad26.COV2.S at low or high dose, single or two shots; 5 received placebo; per-sample allocation not given. Collection of samples fell on day 63 after the first vaccine or placebo injection. Here the sequenced sample was peripheral blood, taken in a trial of Ad26.COV2.S vaccine versus placebo. The receptors shown here come from a person aged 18 to 65 who received the Ad26.COV2.S COVID-19 vaccine or a placebo.

V and J are TRBV7-9 and TRBJ1-1, with D tentatively TRBD1 (5 bases). Germline-derived CDR1 and CDR2 are SEHNR and FQNEAQ (reference sequence). The CDR3 has 18 residues. V lost 3 bases and J 1 base, leaving 21 bases between the germline ends. CDR3 region: CASSFPRGAGGENTEAFF. The DNA for the CDR3 is TGTGCCAGCAGCTTTCCCCGAGGAGCGGGGGGGGAGAACACTGAAGCTTTCTTT.

The chain recombines TRBV25-1 with TRBJ1-2; 9 bases agree with TRBD1. CDR1 and CDR2 from the germline V gene are MGHDK and SYGVNS. Trimming removed 11 bases from V and 2 bases from J; junction bases left unmatched: 15. The CDR3 loop spans 16 amino acids. The CDR3 DNA follows: TGTGCCCCCGGCCGGCATCAGGGACAGGGAAACTATGGCTACACCTTC. This codes for CAPGRHQGQGNYGYTF.

The J gene is TRBJ2-3, the V gene TRBV11-2, with D possibly matching TRBD2 (6 bases). The V gene's germline CDR1 is SGHAT and CDR2 FQNNGV. V lost 3 bases, J lost 2 bases, and 15 bases lay in between. The CDR3 extends over 16 amino acids. In DNA, the CDR3 is TGTGCCAGCAGCTTTATTGTTGGGGGGATCACAGATACGCAGTATTTT. It yields the protein CASSFIVGGITDTQYF.

The DNA for the CDR3 is TGTGCCAGCAGCCACCCCGGGGGGGTTAGGTCCACCGGGGAGCTGTTTTTT. This gives the protein CASSHPGGVRSTGELFF. The V call is TRBV4-2, the J call TRBJ2-2; TRBD2 matches 8 bases. Germline CDR1 LGHNA, CDR2 YNFKEQ. J was trimmed by 4 bases and V by 3 bases; bases with no gene match: 10. The CDR3 spans 17 residues.

V is TRBV2 and J is TRBJ2-2; D gene ambiguous. CDR1 is SNHLY and CDR2 is FYNNEI in the germline V gene. The CDR3 is 12 amino acids. V was trimmed by 7 bases and J by 1 base, leaving 4 bases between them. CDR3 DNA sequence: TGTGCCAGCATGGAGAACACCGGGGAGCTGTTTTTT. Protein sequence: CASMENTGELFF.

J is TRBJ2-7 and V is TRBV5-1; 7 bases are shared with TRBD2. This CDR3 comprises 14 residues. V trimming: 1 base; J trimming: 3 bases; junction bases outside the gene matches: 4. Germline V lookup: CDR1 SGHRS, CDR2 YFSETQ. The DNA of the CDR3 is TGCGCCAGCAGCTTGAGAGCTAGCGGCTACGAGCAGTACTTC. Its protein product is CASSLRASGYEQYF.

On this clone itself: Other DNA sequences in the sample encode the same CDR3. CDR3 nucleotide sequence: TGTGCCAGCAGCTTAACGGGAAACACTGAAGCTTTCTTT. Translation gives CASSLTGNTEAFF. The genes are TRBV7-3 and TRBJ1-1; D is unclear. V was pared by 0 bases and J by 2 bases, with 4 bases between. Germline loops: CDR1 SGHTA, CDR2 FQGTGA. There are 13 residues in the CDR3.

CDR3 nucleotides: TGTGCCAGCAGCTTAGATGGGACTAGCGGGCAAATCTACGAGCAGTACTTC. Translated: CASSLDGTSGQIYEQYF. V and J are TRBV7-2 and TRBJ2-7; 12 nucleotides line up with TRBD2. The CDR3 spans 17 residues. V lost 1 base, J lost 3 bases, and 7 bases stayed unmatched. The germline CDR1 and CDR2 sequences are SGHTA and FQGNSA.

The V and J genes are TRBV28 and TRBJ2-1; 11 nucleotides align to TRBD2. Germline CDR1 is MDHEN and CDR2 is SYDVKM. CDR3 length: 15 residues. The V segment lost 8 bases and the J segment 10 bases; nucleotides outside the gene matches: 13. The CDR3 sequence is CASLGGSSGRGEQFF. CDR3 sequence (DNA): TGTGCCAGCCTGGGGGGGAGTAGCGGGAGGGGAGAGCAGTTCTTC.

The V call is TRBV9, the J call TRBJ2-7; TRBD1 matches at 9 bases. Germline CDR1 reads SGDLS; CDR2 reads YYNGEE. Unmatched junction bases numbered 2, after V lost 0 bases and J lost 4 bases. CDR3 length equals 14 residues. CDR3 sequence: CASSVGDREYEQYF. CDR3 nucleotides: TGTGCCAGCAGCGTAGGGGACAGGGAATACGAGCAGTACTTC.

The chain has TRBV5-4 and TRBJ1-4; TRBD1 might be the D (6 bases). From germline, CDR1 is SGHNT and CDR2 YYREEE (reference sequence). There are 13 residues in the CDR3. V lost 7 bases and J 5 bases, leaving 12 bases between the germline ends. The CDR3 here is CASGNRENEKLFF. The DNA for the CDR3 is TGTGCCAGCGGTAACAGGGAGAATGAAAAACTGTTTTTT.

V and J are TRBV6-1 and TRBJ2-7; 8 bases line up with TRBD2. Per germline, CDR1 MNHNS and CDR2 SASEGT. The CDR3 covers 13 residues. J gave up 4 bases and V 3 bases, and 2 bases lay outside the gene matches. This CDR3 is CASSDGGGYEQYF. Written as DNA, the CDR3 is TGTGCCAGCAGTGACGGCGGGGGGTACGAGCAGTACTTC.

This chain uses TRBV5-1 with TRBJ2-7; TRBD1 matches 8 bases. This CDR3 region has 14 residues. Germline CDR1 reads SGHRS; CDR2 reads YFSETQ. V was pared by 7 bases and J by 6 bases, with 12 bases of the junction left unmatched. CDR3 nucleotide sequence: TGCGCCAGCGCCCCAGGGACAGGCGGATCCGAGCAGTACTTC. Its protein product is CASAPGTGGSEQYF.

The rearrangement joins TRBV3-1 (or the pseudogene TRBV3-2) to TRBJ1-1; 9 nucleotides match TRBD1. CDR1 and CDR2 from the germline V gene are LGHDT and YNNKEL (reference sequence). The length of the CDR3 is 17 residues. The trim removed 4 bases at V and 1 base at J, leaving 10 bases unmatched. CDR3 coding DNA: TGTGCCAGCAGCCCACACAGGGGGCTCAGGAAGAACACTGAAGCTTTCTTT. Protein product: CASSPHRGLRKNTEAFF.

V and J are TRBV15 and TRBJ2-7; either TRBD1 or TRBD2 may supply D (5 bases each). Germline CDR1 and CDR2: LNHNV and YYDKDF (reference sequence). The CDR3 contains 17 residues. Trimming shortened V by 4 bases and J by 0 bases, and 19 bases separated the two germline ends. The CDR3 coding sequence is TGTGCCACCAGCATGGGCCTGTCCGGGGCAGCCTCCTACGAGCAGTACTTC. Protein sequence: CATSMGLSGAASYEQYF.

The V gene is TRBV6-5, the J gene TRBJ1-1, with TRBD1 identical over 11 bases. Germline assignment: CDR1 MNHEY and CDR2 SVGAGI. The CDR3 length is 14 residues. The trim removed 4 bases at V and 6 bases at J, leaving 4 bases unmatched. CDR3 DNA sequence: TGTGCCAGCAGTTTCCGGGACAGGGGGTCTGAAGCTTTCTTT. Its translation is CASSFRDRGSEAFF.

This clone came up a few times. This chain uses TRBV10-3 with TRBJ2-1; 7 bases align to TRBD2. Looked up from germline, CDR1 is ENHRY and CDR2 is SYGVKD. This CDR3 has 15 residues. V gave up 6 bases and J gave up 6 bases; unmatched junction bases: 11. The CDR3 protein is CAIRTTSEGFNEQFF. The CDR3 DNA reads as TGTGCCATCAGAACAACTAGCGAGGGGTTCAATGAGCAGTTCTTC.